This entry describes one T cell receptor beta chain. As yet, its antigen is unknown. Trimming cost V 6 bases and J 5 bases; bases outside gene matches: 6. The CDR3 covers 13 residues. The germline V gene has CDR1 SGDLS and CDR2 YYNGEE. The data belong to a study of OX40 agonist ivuxolimab in advanced cancers. Study context: The study reported partial responses in three patients: one hepatocellular carcinoma, two cutaneous melanoma. Whole-study results and caveats: Among some nonresponders, normalized T-cell clonal expansion was also low. At 0.1 to 3.0 mg/kg, clonal expansion of CD4+ and CD8+ blood T cells had occurred by week 6.

Sequencing was performed with immunoSEQ multiplex PCR; in TCRdb, only in-frame clones are kept and a portion is missing. The sample records fewer than 30,000 clones, 85% to 90% being singletons. The gene calls are TRBV9 and TRBJ2-7; 9 bases align to TRBD2. The sequence derives from an adult with an advanced solid tumor such as melanoma, head and neck, liver or kidney cancer. The input for sequencing was CD4+ or CD8+ T cells sorted from blood, taken in a trial of the OX40 agonist ivuxolimab. The chain's CDR3 is CASNRAGGNEQYF. CDR3 bases: TGTGCCAGCAACCGGGCGGGAGGGAACGAGCAGTACTTC.